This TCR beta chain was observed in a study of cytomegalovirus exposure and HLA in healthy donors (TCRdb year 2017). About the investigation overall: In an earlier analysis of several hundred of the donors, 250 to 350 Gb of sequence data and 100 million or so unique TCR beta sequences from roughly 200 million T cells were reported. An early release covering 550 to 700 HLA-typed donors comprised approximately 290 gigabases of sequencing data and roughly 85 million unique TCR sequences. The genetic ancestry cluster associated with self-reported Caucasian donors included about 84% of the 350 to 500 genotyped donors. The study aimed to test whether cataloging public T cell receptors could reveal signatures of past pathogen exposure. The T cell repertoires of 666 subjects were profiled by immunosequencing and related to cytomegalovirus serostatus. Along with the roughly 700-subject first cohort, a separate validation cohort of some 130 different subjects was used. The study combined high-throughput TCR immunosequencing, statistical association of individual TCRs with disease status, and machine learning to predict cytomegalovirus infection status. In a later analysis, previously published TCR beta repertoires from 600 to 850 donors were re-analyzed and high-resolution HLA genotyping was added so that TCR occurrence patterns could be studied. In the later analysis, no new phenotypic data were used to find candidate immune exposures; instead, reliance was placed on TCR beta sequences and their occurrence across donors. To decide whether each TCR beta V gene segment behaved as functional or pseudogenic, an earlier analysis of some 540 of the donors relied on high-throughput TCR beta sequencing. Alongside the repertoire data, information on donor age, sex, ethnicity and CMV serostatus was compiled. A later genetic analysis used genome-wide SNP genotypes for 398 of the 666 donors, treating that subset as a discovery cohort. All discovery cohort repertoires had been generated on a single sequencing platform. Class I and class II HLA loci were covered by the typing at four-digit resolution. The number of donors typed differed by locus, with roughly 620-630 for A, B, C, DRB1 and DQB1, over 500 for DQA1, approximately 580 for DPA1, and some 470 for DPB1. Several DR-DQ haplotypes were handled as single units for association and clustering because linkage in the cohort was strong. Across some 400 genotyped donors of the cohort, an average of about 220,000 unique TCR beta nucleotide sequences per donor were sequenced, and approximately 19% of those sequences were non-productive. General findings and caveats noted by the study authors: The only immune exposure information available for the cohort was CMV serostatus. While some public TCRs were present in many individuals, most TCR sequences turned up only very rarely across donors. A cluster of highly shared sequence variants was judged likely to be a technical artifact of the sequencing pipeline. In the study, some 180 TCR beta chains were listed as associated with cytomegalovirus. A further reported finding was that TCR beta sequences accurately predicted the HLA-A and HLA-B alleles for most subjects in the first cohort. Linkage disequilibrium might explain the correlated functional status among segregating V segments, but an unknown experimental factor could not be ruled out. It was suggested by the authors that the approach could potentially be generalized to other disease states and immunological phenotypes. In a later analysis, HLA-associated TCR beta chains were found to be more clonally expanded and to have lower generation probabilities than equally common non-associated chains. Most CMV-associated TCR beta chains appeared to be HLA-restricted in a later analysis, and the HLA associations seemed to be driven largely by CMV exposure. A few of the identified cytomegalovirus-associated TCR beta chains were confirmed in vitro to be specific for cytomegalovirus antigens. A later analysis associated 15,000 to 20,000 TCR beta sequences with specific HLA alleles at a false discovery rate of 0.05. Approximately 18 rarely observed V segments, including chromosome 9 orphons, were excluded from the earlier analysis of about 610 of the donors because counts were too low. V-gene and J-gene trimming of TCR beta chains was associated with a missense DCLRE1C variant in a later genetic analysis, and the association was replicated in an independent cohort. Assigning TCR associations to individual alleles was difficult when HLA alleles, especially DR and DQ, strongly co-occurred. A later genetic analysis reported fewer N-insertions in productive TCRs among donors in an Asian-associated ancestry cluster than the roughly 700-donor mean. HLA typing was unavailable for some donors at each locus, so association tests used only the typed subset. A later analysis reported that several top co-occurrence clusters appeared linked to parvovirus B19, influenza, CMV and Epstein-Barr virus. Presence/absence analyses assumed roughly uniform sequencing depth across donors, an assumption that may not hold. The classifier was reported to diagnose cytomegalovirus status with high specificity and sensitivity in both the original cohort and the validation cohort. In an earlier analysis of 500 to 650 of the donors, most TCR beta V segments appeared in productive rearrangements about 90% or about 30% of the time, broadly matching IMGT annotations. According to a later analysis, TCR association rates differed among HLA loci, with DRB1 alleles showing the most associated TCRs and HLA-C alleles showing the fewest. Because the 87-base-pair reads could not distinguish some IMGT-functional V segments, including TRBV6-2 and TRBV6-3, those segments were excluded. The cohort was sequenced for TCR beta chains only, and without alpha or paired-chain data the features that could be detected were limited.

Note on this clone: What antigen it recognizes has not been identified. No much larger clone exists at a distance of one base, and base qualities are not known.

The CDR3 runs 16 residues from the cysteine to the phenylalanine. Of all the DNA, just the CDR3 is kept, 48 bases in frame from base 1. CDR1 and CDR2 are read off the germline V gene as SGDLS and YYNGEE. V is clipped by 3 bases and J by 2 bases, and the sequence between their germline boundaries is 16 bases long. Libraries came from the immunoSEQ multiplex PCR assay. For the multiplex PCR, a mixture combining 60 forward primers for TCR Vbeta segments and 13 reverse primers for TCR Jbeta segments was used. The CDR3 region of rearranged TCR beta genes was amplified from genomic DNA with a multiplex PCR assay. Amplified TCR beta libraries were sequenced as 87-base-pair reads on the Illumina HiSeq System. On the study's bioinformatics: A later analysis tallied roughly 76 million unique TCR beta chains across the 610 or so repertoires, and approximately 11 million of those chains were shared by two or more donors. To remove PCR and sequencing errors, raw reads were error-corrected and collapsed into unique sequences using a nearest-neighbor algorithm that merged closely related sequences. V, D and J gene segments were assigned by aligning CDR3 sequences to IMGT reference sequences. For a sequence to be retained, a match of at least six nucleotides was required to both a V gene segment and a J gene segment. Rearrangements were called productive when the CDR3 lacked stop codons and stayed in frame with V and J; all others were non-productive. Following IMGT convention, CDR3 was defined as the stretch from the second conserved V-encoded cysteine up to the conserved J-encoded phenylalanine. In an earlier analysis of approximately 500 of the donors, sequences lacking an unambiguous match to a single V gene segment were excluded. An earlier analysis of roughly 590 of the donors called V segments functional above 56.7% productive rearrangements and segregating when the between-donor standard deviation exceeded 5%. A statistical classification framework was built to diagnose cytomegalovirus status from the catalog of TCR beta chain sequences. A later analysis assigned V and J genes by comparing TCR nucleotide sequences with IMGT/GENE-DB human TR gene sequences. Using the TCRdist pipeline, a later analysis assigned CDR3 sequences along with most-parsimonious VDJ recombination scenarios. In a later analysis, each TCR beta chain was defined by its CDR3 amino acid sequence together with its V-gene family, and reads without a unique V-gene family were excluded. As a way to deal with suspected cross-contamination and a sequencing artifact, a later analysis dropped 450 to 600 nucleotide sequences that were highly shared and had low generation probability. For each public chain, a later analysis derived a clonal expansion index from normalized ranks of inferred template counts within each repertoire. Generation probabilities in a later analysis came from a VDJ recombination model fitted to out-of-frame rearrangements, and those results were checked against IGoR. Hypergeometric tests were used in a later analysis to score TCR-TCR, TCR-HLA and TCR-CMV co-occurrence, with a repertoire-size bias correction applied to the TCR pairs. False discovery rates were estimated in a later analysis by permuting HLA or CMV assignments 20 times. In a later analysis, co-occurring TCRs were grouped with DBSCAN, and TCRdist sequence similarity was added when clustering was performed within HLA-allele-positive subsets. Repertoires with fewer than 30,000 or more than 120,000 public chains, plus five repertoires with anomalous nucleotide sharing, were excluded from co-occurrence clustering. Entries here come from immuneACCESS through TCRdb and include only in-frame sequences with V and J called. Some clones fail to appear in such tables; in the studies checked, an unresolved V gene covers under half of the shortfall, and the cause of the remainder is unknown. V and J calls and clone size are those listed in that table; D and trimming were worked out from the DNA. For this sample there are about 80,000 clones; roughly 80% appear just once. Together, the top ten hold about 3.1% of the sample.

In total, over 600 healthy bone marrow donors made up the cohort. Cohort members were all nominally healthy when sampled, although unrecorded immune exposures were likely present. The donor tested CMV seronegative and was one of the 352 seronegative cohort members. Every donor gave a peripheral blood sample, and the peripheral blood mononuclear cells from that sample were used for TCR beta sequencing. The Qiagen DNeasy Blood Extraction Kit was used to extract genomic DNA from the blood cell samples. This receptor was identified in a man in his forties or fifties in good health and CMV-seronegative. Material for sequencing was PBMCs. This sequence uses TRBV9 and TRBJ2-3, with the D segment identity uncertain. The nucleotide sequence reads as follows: TGTGCCAGCAGCGAAAGCTCCCGGGTCTTCACAGATACGCAGTATTTT. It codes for CASSESSRVFTDTQYF.